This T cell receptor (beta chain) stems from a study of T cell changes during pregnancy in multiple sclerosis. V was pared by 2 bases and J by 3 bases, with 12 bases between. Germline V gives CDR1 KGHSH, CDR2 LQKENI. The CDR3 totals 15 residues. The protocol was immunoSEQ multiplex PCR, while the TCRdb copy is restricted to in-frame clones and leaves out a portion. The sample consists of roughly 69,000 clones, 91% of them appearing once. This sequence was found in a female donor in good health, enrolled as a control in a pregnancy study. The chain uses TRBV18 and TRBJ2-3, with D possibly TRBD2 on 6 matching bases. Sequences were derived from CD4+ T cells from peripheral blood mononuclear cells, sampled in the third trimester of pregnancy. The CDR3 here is CASSPKAEGTDTQYF. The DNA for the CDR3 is TGTGCCAGCTCACCAAAAGCGGAGGGGACAGATACGCAGTATTTT.